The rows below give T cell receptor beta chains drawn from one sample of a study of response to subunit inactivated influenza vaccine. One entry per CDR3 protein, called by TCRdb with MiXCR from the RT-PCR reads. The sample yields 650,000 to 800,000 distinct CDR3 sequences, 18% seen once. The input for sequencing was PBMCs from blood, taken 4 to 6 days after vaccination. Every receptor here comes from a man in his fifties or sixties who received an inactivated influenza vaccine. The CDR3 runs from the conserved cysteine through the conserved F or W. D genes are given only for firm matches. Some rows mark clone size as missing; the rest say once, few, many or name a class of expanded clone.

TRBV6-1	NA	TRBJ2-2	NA	TGTGCCAGCAGGGATGCAGGGTTTAGAACCGGGGAGCTGTTTTTT	CASRDAGFRTGELFF
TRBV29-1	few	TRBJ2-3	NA	TGCAGCGTTGAGACGGGAGTTGGCACAGATACGCAGTATTTT	CSVETGVGTDTQYF
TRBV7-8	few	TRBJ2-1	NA	TGTGCCAGCAGCTATACCGATTCGAAGGGGCCCTACAATGAGCAGTTCTTC	CASSYTDSKGPYNEQFF
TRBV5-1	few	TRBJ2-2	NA	TGCGCCAGCACCGACGGGTCGAACACCGGGGAGCTGTTTTTT	CASTDGSNTGELFF
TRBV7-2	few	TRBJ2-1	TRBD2	TGTGCCAGCAGCTTTGGGACTAGCGGGAGTGTTGAGCAGTTCTTC	CASSFGTSGSVEQFF
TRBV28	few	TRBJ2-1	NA	TGTGCCAGCAGCCCCCGACGGGCCCTCTCCTACAATGAGCAGTTCTTC	CASSPRRALSYNEQFF
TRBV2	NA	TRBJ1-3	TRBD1	TGTGCCAGCAGTGTACAGGGGATAGGAAACACCATATATTTT	CASSVQGIGNTIYF
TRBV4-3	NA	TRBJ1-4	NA	TGCGCCAGCAGCCACGCTGGAGGTGCGACTAATGAAAAACTGTTTTTT	CASSHAGGATNEKLFF
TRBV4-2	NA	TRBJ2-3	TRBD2	TGTGCCAGCAGCCAGGGGACTAGCGGAAAGAGCACAGATACGCAGTATTTT	CASSQGTSGKSTDTQYF
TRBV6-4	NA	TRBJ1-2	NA	TGTGCCAGCAGTGACGGGTCGGGCTACACCTTC	CASSDGSGYTF
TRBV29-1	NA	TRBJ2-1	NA	TGCAGCGCCTCCGGGGCGTATTTGAATGAGCAGCTCTTC	CSASGAYLNEQLF
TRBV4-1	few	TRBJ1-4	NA	TGCGCCAGCAGCCAAGATAATGAAAAACTGTTTTTT	CASSQDNEKLFF
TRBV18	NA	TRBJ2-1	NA	TGTGCCAGCTCACCAGCATTCACTCCCTACAATGAGCAGTTCTTC	CASSPAFTPYNEQFF
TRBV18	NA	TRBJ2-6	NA	TGTGCCAGCGCAAACAGGGCTCCCGGCTCTGGGGCCAACGTCCTGACTTTC	CASANRAPGSGANVLTF
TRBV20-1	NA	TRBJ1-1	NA	TGCAGTGCCATGGGGATCATCAGGGTTATCATGAACACTGAAGCTTTCTTT	CSAMGIIRVIMNTEAFF
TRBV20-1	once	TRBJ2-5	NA	TGCAGTGCTAGTCCCGGGTTGGGGCGGAGGGGACCCCAAGAGACCCAGTACTTC	CSASPGLGRRGPQETQYF
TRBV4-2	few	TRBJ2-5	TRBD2	TGTGCCAGCAGCCAAGATCCCGGGGGAGGGCCAGAGACCCAGTACTTC	CASSQDPGGGPETQYF
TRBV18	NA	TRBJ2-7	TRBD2	TGTGCCAGCTCACCACCCCCCGGGAGGGCGGACGAGCAGTACTTC	CASSPPPGRADEQYF
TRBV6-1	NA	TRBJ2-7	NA	TGTGCCAGCAAACGGACAGCCGCTTCCTACGAGCAGTACTTC	CASKRTAASYEQYF
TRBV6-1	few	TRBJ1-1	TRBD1	TGTGCCAGCATCAGGGGGCAGTTTGGCACTGAAGCTTTCTTT	CASIRGQFGTEAFF
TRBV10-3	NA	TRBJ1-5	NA	TGTGCCATCAGTGAGTCATACGGCCGCATAGCATCAGGTCAGCCCCAGCATTTT	CAISESYGRIASGQPQHF
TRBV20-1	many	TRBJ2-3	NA	TGCAGTGCTAGAGATTCCCCAGATACGCAGTATTTT	CSARDSPDTQYF
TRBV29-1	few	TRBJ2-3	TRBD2	TGCAGCGTTCGAAGGGAGGGCCACACAGATACGCAGTATTTT	CSVRREGHTDTQYF
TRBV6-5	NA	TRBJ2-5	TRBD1	TGTGCCAGCAGTTTCCGGGACAGGGGGAAGGAGACCCAGTACTTC	CASSFRDRGKETQYF
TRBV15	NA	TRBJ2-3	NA	TGTGCCACCAGCAGAATCCAGCGGGTTAGGTCAGATACGCAGTATTTT	CATSRIQRVRSDTQYF
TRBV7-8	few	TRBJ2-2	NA	TGTGCCAGCAGCTTAGAGAGGGTGAACACCGGGGAGCTGTTTTTT	CASSLERVNTGELFF
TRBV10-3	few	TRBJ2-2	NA	TGTGCCATCAGTGACTCGAACACCGGGGAGCTGTTTTTT	CAISDSNTGELFF
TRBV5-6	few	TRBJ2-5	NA	TGTGCCAGCAGCTTGGTGTTGGGGGCAGGGGAGACCCAGTACTTC	CASSLVLGAGETQYF
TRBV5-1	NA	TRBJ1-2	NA	TGCGCCAGCAGCTACCAAGGAGCTAACTATGGCTACACCTTC	CASSYQGANYGYTF
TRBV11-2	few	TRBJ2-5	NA	TGTGCCAGCAGCTTAGTGGGGGGGCATGGAGAGACCCAGTACTTC	CASSLVGGHGETQYF
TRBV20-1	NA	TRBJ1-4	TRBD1	TGCAGTGCTAGAGATCGGGACAGCGGGTGGGATGAAAAACTGTTTTTT	CSARDRDSGWDEKLFF
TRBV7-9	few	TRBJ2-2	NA	TGTGCCAGCAGGAGTTCGACAGGACTGAACACCGGGGAGCTGTTTTTT	CASRSSTGLNTGELFF
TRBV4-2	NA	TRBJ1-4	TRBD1	TGTGCCAGCAGAGAAACGGGACAGCAGAATGAAAAACTGTTTTTT	CASRETGQQNEKLFF
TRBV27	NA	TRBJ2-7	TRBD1	TGTGCCAGCACTCCAGGGGGGACAGGGACTTCCTACGAGCAGTACTTC	CASTPGGTGTSYEQYF
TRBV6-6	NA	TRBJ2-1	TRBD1	TGTGCCAGTTTACAGGGGCTCGGTGAGCAGTTCTTC	CASLQGLGEQFF
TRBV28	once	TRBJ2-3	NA	TGTGCCAGTACCCCCATTCAAGGGGGGATTAAAGATACGCAGTATTTT	CASTPIQGGIKDTQYF
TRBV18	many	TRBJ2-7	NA	TGTGCCAGCTCACCACCTGACGGATTTCCCTACGAGCAGTACTTC	CASSPPDGFPYEQYF
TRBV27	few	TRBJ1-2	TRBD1	TGTGCCAGCAGTTCCTCAGGGGGAATTGGCTACACCTTC	CASSSSGGIGYTF
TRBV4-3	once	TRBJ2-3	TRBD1	TGCGCCAGCAGCCAGATGACAGGGGCAGATACGCAGTATTTT	CASSQMTGADTQYF
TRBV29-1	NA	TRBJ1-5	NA	TGCAGCGTTGGGGGGGGGGCTGGTCAGCCCCAGCATTTT	CSVGGGAGQPQHF
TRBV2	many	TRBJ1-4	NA	TGTGCCAGCAGTGGAGGAGACAGCCTAAATGAAAAACTGTTTTTT	CASSGGDSLNEKLFF
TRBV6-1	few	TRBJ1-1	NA	TGTGCCAGCAGTATGACAGGAAACACTGAAGCTTTCTTT	CASSMTGNTEAFF
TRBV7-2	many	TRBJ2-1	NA	TGTGCCAGCAGCTTAGTACCTAATGAGCAGTTCTTC	CASSLVPNEQFF
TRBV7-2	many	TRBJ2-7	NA	TGTGCCAGCAGCTTAGCGGGGAACAGCTACGAGCAGTACTTC	CASSLAGNSYEQYF
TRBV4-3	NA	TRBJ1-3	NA	TGCGCCAGCAGCCAAGATCCATCCAGCTCTGGAAACACCATATATTTT	CASSQDPSSSGNTIYF
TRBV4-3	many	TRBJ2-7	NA	TGCGCCAGCAGAAATCAGGGTAGCGAGCAGTACTTC	CASRNQGSEQYF
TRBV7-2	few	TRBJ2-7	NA	TGTGCCAGCAGCGCCGCGGCCGGGATGTACGAGCAGTACTTC	CASSAAAGMYEQYF
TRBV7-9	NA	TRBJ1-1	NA	TGTGCCAGCAGCTCCCGTGTGGCGGATGAAGCTTTCTTT	CASSSRVADEAFF
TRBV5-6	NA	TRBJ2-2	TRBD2	TGTGCCAGCAGCTTACCGGCGGGGGCGAACACCGGGGAGCTGTTTTTT	CASSLPAGANTGELFF
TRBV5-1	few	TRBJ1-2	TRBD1	TGCGCCAGCAGGTCTGGGACAGGGCCCGCCAGCGGCTACACCTTC	CASRSGTGPASGYTF
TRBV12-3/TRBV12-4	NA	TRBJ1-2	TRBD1	TGTGCCAGCACCCTAGACAGGGGTGGCTACACCTTC	CASTLDRGGYTF
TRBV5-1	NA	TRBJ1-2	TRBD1	TGCGCCAGCAGCCCGGGACAGGGGGGTAACTATGGCTACACCTTC	CASSPGQGGNYGYTF